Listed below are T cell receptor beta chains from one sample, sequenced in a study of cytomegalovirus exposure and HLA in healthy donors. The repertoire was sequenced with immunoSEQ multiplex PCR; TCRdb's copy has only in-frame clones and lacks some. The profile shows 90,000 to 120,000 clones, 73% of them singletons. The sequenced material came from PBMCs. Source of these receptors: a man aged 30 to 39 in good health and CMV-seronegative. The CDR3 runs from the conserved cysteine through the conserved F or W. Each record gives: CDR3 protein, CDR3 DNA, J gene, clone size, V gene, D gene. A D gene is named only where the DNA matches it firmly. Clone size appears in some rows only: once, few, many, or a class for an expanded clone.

CDR3: CASRSRGDNQPQHF; DNA: TGTGCCAGCAGGTCCAGGGGGGACAATCAGCCCCAGCATTTT; J: TRBJ1-5; size: -; V: TRBV6-6; D: TRBD1
CDR3: CASRGREPSYEQYF; DNA: TGTGCCAGCAGAGGCAGGGAACCATCCTACGAGCAGTACTTC; J: TRBJ2-7; size: -; V: TRBV28; D: -
CDR3: CASSMEGLSYNEQFF; DNA: TGTGCCAGTAGTATGGAGGGACTCTCCTACAATGAGCAGTTCTTC; J: TRBJ2-1; size: -; V: TRBV19; D: -
CDR3: CASRRGGDTQYF; DNA: TGTGCCAGCAGGAGGGGGGGAGATACGCAGTATTTT; J: TRBJ2-3; size: -; V: TRBV2; D: -
CDR3: CAWSVTQGLGYTF; DNA: TGTGCCTGGAGTGTAACCCAGGGGCTTGGCTACACCTTC; J: TRBJ1-2; size: -; V: TRBV30; D: -
CDR3: CASSQPLGGGEQYF; DNA: TGTGCCAGCAGCCAACCTTTAGGGGGCGGCGAGCAGTACTTC; J: TRBJ2-7; size: -; V: TRBV4-2; D: TRBD1
CDR3: CASTPGERGPNAQFF; DNA: TGTGCCAGCACCCCCGGCGAGCGGGGGCCTAATGCCCAGTTCTTC; J: TRBJ2-1; size: -; V: TRBV6-5; D: TRBD2
CDR3: CAWTGGLSNQPQHF; DNA: TGTGCCTGGACAGGGGGACTTAGCAATCAGCCCCAGCATTTT; J: TRBJ1-5; size: -; V: TRBV30; D: TRBD1
CDR3: CSASEGLAGLSSYNEQFF; DNA: TGCAGCGCCTCTGAGGGACTAGCGGGCCTAAGCTCCTATAATGAGCAGTTCTTC; J: TRBJ2-1; size: once; V: TRBV29-1; D: TRBD2
CDR3: CATSRASGDGEKLFF; DNA: TGTGCCACCAGCAGAGCCTCGGGGGACGGGGAAAAACTGTTTTTT; J: TRBJ1-4; size: -; V: TRBV15; D: -
CDR3: CASSVASGNEQYF; DNA: TGTGCCAGCAGCGTAGCGTCGGGGAACGAGCAGTACTTC; J: TRBJ2-7; size: -; V: TRBV9; D: -
CDR3: CASSPGTGMANEQFF; DNA: TGTGCCAGCAGTCCCGGGACAGGGATGGCCAATGAGCAGTTCTTC; J: TRBJ2-1; size: few; V: TRBV6-5; D: TRBD1
CDR3: CSVETRGVGEKLFF; DNA: TGCAGCGTTGAAACCAGGGGGGTCGGGGAAAAACTGTTTTTT; J: TRBJ1-4; size: -; V: TRBV29-1; D: TRBD1
CDR3: CASSQEGADRGYEQYF; DNA: TGCGCCAGCAGCCAAGAAGGGGCAGACAGGGGTTACGAGCAGTACTTC; J: TRBJ2-7; size: -; V: TRBV4-1; D: TRBD1
CDR3: CASSLAGADTQYF; DNA: TGTGCCAGCAGCCTAGCGGGAGCTGATACGCAGTATTTT; J: TRBJ2-3; size: -; V: TRBV5-4; D: TRBD2
CDR3: CASSQDSEYGYTF; DNA: TGTGCCAGCAGCCAGGACAGCGAATATGGCTACACCTTC; J: TRBJ1-2; size: -; V: TRBV16; D: -
CDR3: CASSPQNPGGTGNTIYF; DNA: TGTGCCAGCTCACCACAGAACCCGGGGGGCACTGGAAACACCATATATTTT; J: TRBJ1-3; size: -; V: TRBV18; D: -
CDR3: CASSWGTGKNTGELFF; DNA: TGTGCCAGCAGTTGGGGGACAGGAAAGAACACCGGGGAGCTGTTTTTT; J: TRBJ2-2; size: -; V: TRBV27; D: TRBD1
CDR3: CASSANRDQPQHF; DNA: TGTGCCAGCAGTGCCAACAGGGATCAGCCCCAGCATTTT; J: TRBJ1-5; size: -; V: TRBV6-1; D: -
CDR3: CASSSGNSPLHF; DNA: TGTGCCAGCAGTTCGGGGAATTCACCCCTCCACTTT; J: TRBJ1-6; size: -; V: TRBV27; D: -
CDR3: CASSFGRDGAGELFF; DNA: TGTGCCAGCAGTTTCGGGAGGGATGGGGCCGGGGAGCTGTTTTTT; J: TRBJ2-2; size: -; V: TRBV27; D: TRBD2
CDR3: CASSQQSSGGGDEQFF; DNA: TGTGCCAGCAGCCAACAATCTAGCGGGGGTGGCGATGAGCAGTTCTTC; J: TRBJ2-1; size: -; V: TRBV4-2; D: TRBD2
CDR3: CASRSPGQFYEQYF; DNA: TGTGCCAGCCGATCCCCCGGACAGTTCTACGAGCAGTACTTC; J: TRBJ2-7; size: -; V: TRBV25-1; D: -
CDR3: CASSYRGKETQYF; DNA: TGTGCCAGCAGTTATCGGGGGAAAGAGACCCAGTACTTC; J: TRBJ2-5; size: -; V: TRBV6-1; D: -
CDR3: CASSFPSGWASTDTQYF; DNA: TGTGCCAGCAGCTTTCCTAGCGGGTGGGCTAGCACAGATACGCAGTATTTT; J: TRBJ2-3; size: -; V: TRBV11-2; D: TRBD2
CDR3: CASSARDGGEYYGYTF; DNA: TGTGCCAGCAGTGCCAGAGACGGGGGGGAATACTATGGCTACACCTTC; J: TRBJ1-2; size: -; V: TRBV6-1; D: -
CDR3: CASSPPGGVTGELFF; DNA: TGTGCCAGCAGCCCGCCGGGGGGGGTCACCGGGGAGCTGTTTTTT; J: TRBJ2-2; size: -; V: TRBV5-6; D: TRBD2
CDR3: CATSSSRRGLETQYF; DNA: TGTGCCACCAGCAGTAGTCGACGGGGACTAGAGACCCAGTACTTC; J: TRBJ2-5; size: -; V: TRBV15; D: -
CDR3: CASSSGLTGLDMNTEAFF; DNA: TGTGCCAGTAGTTCCGGCCTGACAGGGCTTGACATGAACACTGAAGCTTTCTTT; J: TRBJ1-1; size: -; V: TRBV19; D: TRBD1
CDR3: CASSSGREQYF; DNA: TGTGCCAGTAGTAGTGGGCGCGAGCAGTACTTC; J: TRBJ2-7; size: -; V: TRBV19; D: -
CDR3: CASSPSGGSMDEQYF; DNA: TGTGCCAGCAGTCCCTCCGGCGGGAGCATGGACGAGCAGTACTTC; J: TRBJ2-7; size: medium-sized; V: TRBV6-5; D: TRBD2
CDR3: CASSLGTSGIGTPYEQYF; DNA: TGTGCCAGCAGCTTAGGGACTAGCGGGATTGGGACCCCATACGAGCAGTACTTC; J: TRBJ2-7; size: -; V: TRBV7-6; D: TRBD2
CDR3: CASSLRPSGGVVYF; DNA: TGTGCCAGCAGCTTGCGGCCTAGCGGGGGGGTTGTGTACTTC; J: TRBJ2-5; size: few; V: TRBV5-6; D: TRBD2
CDR3: CASSEFEASYEQYF; DNA: TGTGCCAGCAGTGAATTTGAAGCGTCCTACGAGCAGTACTTC; J: TRBJ2-7; size: -; V: TRBV2; D: -
CDR3: CAISVGQGAEAFF; DNA: TGTGCCATCAGCGTCGGACAGGGTGCTGAAGCTTTCTTT; J: TRBJ1-1; size: -; V: TRBV10-3; D: TRBD1
CDR3: CASTSGGGNEQFF; DNA: TGTGCCTCCACGAGCGGGGGGGGCAATGAGCAGTTCTTC; J: TRBJ2-1; size: -; V: TRBV2; D: TRBD2
CDR3: CAISELGLAGGPEQFF; DNA: TGTGCCATCAGTGAGCTGGGACTAGCGGGAGGGCCAGAGCAGTTCTTC; J: TRBJ2-1; size: -; V: TRBV10-3; D: TRBD2